The 19 T cell receptor beta chains in this list originate from one sample, sequenced in a study of T cells expressing NK-cell markers. Each CDR3 protein gets one entry in TCRdb, which reprocessed the 5' RACE reads and gives no DNA. This sample contains some 440,000 distinct CDR3 sequences. The sample was blood T cells: a sorted CD56 or NKG2C T cell subset, CD4+ or CD8+ T cells, or bulk PBMC T cells (not recorded which). The receptors derive from a woman in her fifties or sixties in good health.

The J gene is TRBJ1-4, the V gene TRBV5-6; without DNA, the TCRdb call of TRBD1 cannot be checked. The CDR3 contains 15 residues. The germline V gene encodes CDR1 SGHDT and CDR2 YYEEEE. CDR3 protein: CASSSTGWTNEKLFF.

This chain connects TRBV28 to TRBJ2-5; TCRdb names TRBD2, which stays unverified in the absence of DNA. Germline lookup yields CDR1 MDHEN and CDR2 SYDVKM. The CDR3 has 16 amino acids. CDR3 protein: CASSSGTSGSPETQYF.

V gene TRBV7-4 combines with J gene TRBJ1-5; the TCRdb call, TRBD1, lacks DNA for checking. The germline V gene has CDR1 SGHVT and CDR2 SQSDAQ. This CDR3 has 16 residues. The CDR3 sequence is CASSNHRGGAVQPQHF.

The gene calls are TRBV6-5 and TRBJ1-1; TCRdb designates TRBD1, a call that cannot be tested without DNA. This CDR3 comprises 12 residues. The V gene's germline CDR1 is MNHEY and CDR2 SVGAGI. CDR3 sequence reads: CASSQRTGQAFF.

The rearrangement links TRBV11-3 to TRBJ2-5; the TCRdb D gene call, TRBD1, has no DNA to confirm it. Germline CDR1 is SGHNT and CDR2 is YENEEA. CDR3 size: 15 residues. The CDR3: CASSLGTGHQETQYF.

This chain links TRBV3-1 with TRBJ2-2; as DNA is missing, the TRBD2 call by TCRdb cannot be tested. Germline assignment: CDR1 LGHDT and CDR2 YNNKEL (reference sequence). This CDR3 spans 15 amino acids. CDR3 region: CASSQAGTKGGELFF.

The J gene is TRBJ2-3, the V gene TRBV29-1. Germline CDR1 is SQVTM and CDR2 is ANQGSEA. The CDR3 has 13 amino acids. This CDR3 reads CSVLGSAADTQYF.

This chain links TRBV19 with TRBJ2-3; checking the TCRdb D call of TRBD1 is not possible without DNA. Germline assignment: CDR1 LNHDA and CDR2 SQIVND (reference sequence). The CDR3 totals 14 residues. This CDR3 is CASSVAGTADTQYF.

The J gene is TRBJ2-1, the V gene TRBV3-1; TCRdb's assignment of TRBD1 cannot be checked, as there is no DNA. The CDR3 has 15 amino acids. Germline CDR1 is LGHDT and CDR2 is YNNKEL (reference sequence). The CDR3 is CASSQGRGSWNEQFF.

This chain links TRBV7-2 with TRBJ1-5; TCRdb returns TRBD1, unconfirmable since there is no DNA. Per germline, CDR1 SGHTA and CDR2 FQGNSA. CDR3 size: 16 residues. The CDR3 loop reads CASSLVGPHGNQPQHF.

V is TRBV5-5 and J is TRBJ2-2; without DNA, the TCRdb call of TRBD2 cannot be checked. The CDR3 is made up of 16 amino acids. Germline CDR1 is SGHKS and CDR2 is YYEKEE (reference sequence). CDR3 loop: CASSLVGTSVAGELFF.

V usage is TRBV10-3 and J usage is TRBJ1-1; TCRdb gives TRBD1 as the D gene, but with no DNA this cannot be confirmed. This CDR3 spans 16 amino acids. Germline V gene data show CDR1 as ENHRY and CDR2 as SYGVKD. The CDR3 region is CAISERRQGKNTEAFF.

The rearrangement links TRBV28 to TRBJ1-5; lacking DNA, the TRBD1 call made by TCRdb goes unchecked. The CDR3 contains 15 residues. Germline V gene lookup returns CDR1 MDHEN and CDR2 SYDVKM. The CDR3 protein is CASKNRDGKNQPQHF.

The chain uses TRBV20-1 and TRBJ2-1; TCRdb outputs TRBD1, but without DNA this stays unchecked. Germline CDR1 reads DFQATT; CDR2 reads SNEGSKA (reference sequence). This CDR3 is built from 16 residues. CDR3 in amino acids: CSAMPGVGSSYNEQFF.

The CDR3 is CASPPSRYEQYF. The chain carries TRBV10-1 and TRBJ2-7; the D call of TRBD1 rests on TCRdb alone, since no DNA is present to check it. The CDR3 is 12 amino acids. Germline CDR1 and CDR2: WNHNN and SYGVQD (reference sequence).

The V gene is TRBV6-5, the J gene TRBJ2-7; the TCRdb D gene call, TRBD2, has no DNA to confirm it. Per the germline V gene, CDR1 is MNHEY and CDR2 is SVGAGI. This CDR3 region has 14 residues. This CDR3 reads CASSPRGGGNEQYF.

The chain employs TRBV20-1 and TRBJ2-1; the D gene TCRdb calls, TRBD1, cannot be checked with no DNA. The V gene's germline CDR1 is DFQATT and CDR2 SNEGSKA (reference sequence). The CDR3 covers 14 residues. CDR3 loop: CSAPTGGLQNEQFF.

The rearrangement joins TRBV5-1 to TRBJ2-1; as DNA is missing, the TRBD2 call by TCRdb cannot be tested. The CDR3 is made up of 14 amino acids. Germline CDR1 SGHRS, CDR2 YFSETQ. The CDR3 sequence is CASSWKDGEGEQFF.

V and J are TRBV7-8 and TRBJ2-1; TCRdb designates TRBD2, a call that cannot be tested without DNA. Germline lookup yields CDR1 SGHVS and CDR2 FQNEAQ. The CDR3 sequence is 17 residues long. The CDR3 is CASSQTSGSSPYNEQFF.